The entry that follows covers one TCR beta chain sequence. Authors of the study amplified TCR beta CDR3 regions from RNA transcripts. The TCR CDR3 first-round RT-PCR relied on the HTBI primer set. Using its own MiXCR run on the multiplex PCR reads, TCRdb lists one record per CDR3 protein. The profile shows approximately 410,000 distinct CDR3 sequences, roughly 15% of them singletons. The data were obtained in a study of T cells in Graves' hyperthyroidism and ophthalmopathy. This clonotype was obtained from a woman between 18 and 30 years old with Graves' hyperthyroidism. The sample consisted of blood.

CDR3 in amino acids: CAWRTPGKGRNQPQHF. CDR3 DNA sequence: TGTGCCTGGAGAACTCCAGGGAAGGGGCGCAATCAGCCCCAGCATTTT. V is TRBV30 and J is TRBJ1-5, with D perhaps TRBD1 (5 bases). V was shortened by 3 bases and J by 2 bases, with 17 bases between the two germline ends. The V gene's germline CDR1 is GTSNPN and CDR2 SVGIG (reference sequence). The length of the CDR3 is 16 residues.